A selection of T cell receptor beta chains follows, all from one sample in a study of shared clonotypes between healthy human individuals. Using immunoSEQ multiplex PCR, the repertoire was profiled, and TCRdb retains in-frame clones only, with some absent. Of more than 2 million clones in the sample, 85% to 95% are singletons; the top ten hold more than 0.1%. Sequencing used naive CD4+ T cells sorted from blood. The receptors shown here come from a man between 18 and 35 years old in good health. Both conserved end residues are part of each CDR3. The order of the fields is D gene, J gene, clone size, V gene, CDR3 DNA, CDR3 protein. The D gene is left open where the match is weak. Clone size is given for some rows only: seen once, a few or many times, or a class if the clone is expanded.

. TRBJ1-3 once TRBV7-2 TGTGCCAGCAGCTTAAGATCTGGAAACACCATATATTTT CASSLRSGNTIYF
. TRBJ2-7 . TRBV28 TGTGCCACCCGTAGAGGTGGTTTTAGCTACGAGCAGTACTTC CATRRGGFSYEQYF
. TRBJ2-5 . TRBV5-1 TGCGCCAGCAGCATGGGTGGGAGCCAAGAGACCCAGTACTTC CASSMGGSQETQYF
. TRBJ1-1 once TRBV29-1 TGCAGCGTTGAAGCCCGGCTCAGGGAGATCGGAGCTTTCTTT CSVEARLREIGAFF
. TRBJ2-5 . TRBV25-1 TGTGCCAGCAGTGAGGGGGGACTTGGGGCCCAAGAGACCCAGTACTTC CASSEGGLGAQETQYF
. TRBJ2-1 . TRBV11-3 TGTGCCAGCAGCTTAAGTTGGGGCAATGAGCAGTTCTTC CASSLSWGNEQFF
. TRBJ2-7 . TRBV28 TGTGCCAGCAGTTCAAATACCTACGAGCAGTACTTC CASSSNTYEQYF
. TRBJ1-5 . TRBV19 TGTGCCAGTAGTATGGAAGGGGTTAGCAATCAGCCCCAGCATTTT CASSMEGVSNQPQHF
. TRBJ1-5 . TRBV19 TGTGCCAGTACCTCAGTCCAGTTCGGACTAGTACACTATAGCAATCAGCCCCAGCATTTT CASTSVQFGLVHYSNQPQHF
. TRBJ1-4 . TRBV6-6 TGTGCCAGCAGTCAAAACAGGGCCGTTGAAAAACTGTTTTTT CASSQNRAVEKLFF
TRBD1 TRBJ2-5 . TRBV10-1 TGCGCCAGCAGCCAGGGGGTCCAAGAGACCCAGTACTTC CASSQGVQETQYF
TRBD1 TRBJ1-1 . TRBV2 TGTGCCAGCAGCGAGAGACAGGGGGCTTTGACTGAAGCTTTCTTT CASSERQGALTEAFF
TRBD2 TRBJ2-1 . TRBV9 TGTGCCAGCAGCGTAGGGGGTCTAGCGGGCGGTCACAATGAGCAGTTCTTC CASSVGGLAGGHNEQFF
TRBD1 TRBJ1-2 . TRBV30 TGTGCCTGGAGTGGAGGGGGCATTTACTATGGCTACACCTTC CAWSGGGIYYGYTF
. TRBJ2-5 . TRBV5-4 TGTGCCAGCAGCTCCGCAGGTTTTGGTGTTGAGACCCAGTACTTC CASSSAGFGVETQYF
. TRBJ1-6 . TRBV27 TGTGCCAGCAGTCCAGGGAGCGGGTTTCCCCGCGATTCACCCCTCCACTTT CASSPGSGFPRDSPLHF
TRBD1 TRBJ1-2 . TRBV7-2 TGTGCCAGCAGCTTAGTGGGGACAGGACCCTCTATAGATGGCTACACCTTC CASSLVGTGPSIDGYTF
. TRBJ1-1 . TRBV6-1 TGTGCCAGCAGTGAATTCCTGAGGACTGAAGCTTTCTTT CASSEFLRTEAFF
. TRBJ1-4 . TRBV5-1 TGCGCCAGCAGTGGCGACGCAACTAATGAAAAACTGTTTTTT CASSGDATNEKLFF
TRBD2 TRBJ2-3 . TRBV27 TGTGCCAAAGCGGGGGTTGATACGCAGTATTTT CAKAGVDTQYF
. TRBJ1-6 . TRBV25-1 TGTGCCAGCAGGCCCTCCTATGGGTCAAATTCACCCCTCCACTTT CASRPSYGSNSPLHF
. TRBJ2-7 once TRBV12-5 TGTGCTAGTGGTCCGGGACACGGTTACGAGCAGTACTTC CASGPGHGYEQYF
. TRBJ2-5 . TRBV20-1 TGCAGTGCTACTTACCAAGAGACCCAGTACTTC CSATYQETQYF
. TRBJ1-1 few TRBV4-1 TGCGCCAGCAGCCAAGAGGAACACTCGAACACTGAAGCTTTCTTT CASSQEEHSNTEAFF
. TRBJ1-4 once TRBV30 TGTGCCTGGACAGGGCTAAATGAAAAACTGTTTTTT CAWTGLNEKLFF
. TRBJ2-4 . TRBV10-3 TGTGCCATCAGTGACTTCGAAGGGAACATTCAGTACTTC CAISDFEGNIQYF
. TRBJ2-3 . TRBV5-1 TGCGCCAGCAGCTTGTCACCCTCTGGCGGGAGCACAGATACGCAGTATTTT CASSLSPSGGSTDTQYF
. TRBJ2-1 . TRBV10-1 TGCGCCAGCAGTGAGTCAGCTTCCTACAATGAGCAGTTCTTC CASSESASYNEQFF